A single sample gave rise to the 22 T cell receptor beta chains below, sequenced in a study of T cell responses to AZD1222 COVID-19 vaccine. The assay was immunoSEQ multiplex PCR, and TCRdb's table has in-frame clones only and misses some. The sample records roughly 70,000 clones, just over 90% being singletons. Source: peripheral blood, taken 28 days after the second dose of the MenACWY control vaccine. These receptor sequences come from an adult who received the MenACWY meningococcal vaccine as a control.

The J gene is TRBJ1-2, the V gene TRBV7-9; TRBD1 aligns across 7 bases. The germline V gene encodes CDR1 SEHNR and CDR2 FQNEAQ (reference sequence). The CDR3 is made up of 13 amino acids. With 2 bases clipped from V and 6 bases from J, the junction kept 3 bases outside the gene matches. The chain's CDR3 is CASSLRGTDGYTF. The DNA for the CDR3 is TGTGCCAGCAGCTTACGAGGGACAGATGGCTACACCTTC.

J is TRBJ2-3 and V is TRBV5-1, with 14 bases that match TRBD2. Germline CDR1 SGHRS, CDR2 YFSETQ. V gave up 4 bases and J gave up 6 bases; unmatched junction bases: 7. There are 16 residues in the CDR3. The CDR3 loop is CASSEGTSGSSDTQYF. CDR3 DNA: TGCGCCAGCAGCGAGGGGACTAGCGGGAGTTCTGATACGCAGTATTTT. The full variable domain, rest sourced from reference TRBV5-1 and TRBJ2-3, is KAGVTQTPRYLIKTRGQQVTLSCSPISGHRSVSWYQQTPGQGLQFLFEYFSETQRNKGNFPGRFSGRQFSNSRSEMNVSTLELGDSALYLCASSEGTSGSSDTQYFGPGTRLTVL.

The chain combines TRBV6-2 or TRBV6-3 with TRBJ2-2, with 12 nucleotides matching TRBD2. The V segment lost 0 bases and the J segment 4 bases; nucleotides outside the gene matches: 6. This CDR3 spans 18 amino acids. CDR1 is MNHEY, CDR2 SVGEGT, per germline. This CDR3 is CASSYSKLAGGITGELFF. CDR3 nucleotides: TGTGCCAGCAGTTACTCGAAACTAGCGGGAGGAATCACCGGGGAGCTGTTTTTT.

This clone was counted once. The chain's CDR3 is CASSPRTSQETQYF. CDR3 DNA: TGTGCCAGCTCACCCAGGACTAGCCAAGAGACCCAGTACTTC. The V gene is TRBV18, the J gene TRBJ2-5, with 7 positions matching TRBD2. CDR1 KGHSH and CDR2 LQKENI come from the germline V gene. V lost 3 bases to trimming and J lost 1 base; unmatched junction nucleotides: 2. This CDR3 comprises 14 residues.

The genes are TRBV5-1 and TRBJ1-4; no clear D. This CDR3 is built from 14 residues. CDR1 SGHRS and CDR2 YFSETQ come from the germline V gene. V lost 0 bases and J 0 bases, leaving 3 bases between the germline ends. The CDR3 coding sequence is TGCGCCAGCAGCTTGGGATCAACTAATGAAAAACTGTTTTTT. It codes for CASSLGSTNEKLFF.

The chain couples TRBV9 to TRBJ1-1, with D tentatively TRBD1 (6 bases). The ends were cut back, 4 bases at V and 6 bases at J, with 13 bases in the middle. This CDR3 has 13 residues. The germline V gene encodes CDR1 SGDLS and CDR2 YYNGEE. CDR3 nucleotide sequence: TGTGCCAGCAGCCGCGGGGGGGCCCCTGAAGCTTTCTTT. Amino acid sequence: CASSRGGAPEAFF.

The rearrangement links TRBV14 to TRBJ1-6; D unclear. The ends were cut back, 3 bases at V and 14 bases at J, with 14 bases in the middle. The CDR3 covers 13 residues. The V gene's germline CDR1 is SGHDN and CDR2 FVKESK. The CDR3 sequence is CASSQAGPSALHF. In DNA form, the CDR3 reads TGTGCCAGCAGCCAGGCAGGCCCTAGCGCCCTCCACTTT.

The chain links TRBV30 to TRBJ2-7; D unclear. This CDR3 has 10 residues. CDR1 is GTSNPN and CDR2 is SVGIG in the germline V gene (reference sequence). Trimming shortened V by 5 bases and J by 6 bases, and 8 bases separated the two germline ends. CDR3 coding DNA: TGTGCCTGGGGAGTGGGCGAGCAGTACTTC. As protein: CAWGVGEQYF.

The chain employs TRBV13 and TRBJ1-5; D remains unclear. CDR1 is PRHDT and CDR2 is FYEKMQ in the germline V gene (reference sequence). The V gene lost 2 bases and the J gene lost 2 bases, with 10 bases spanning the gap. CDR3 size: 15 residues. CDR3 in DNA: TGTGCCAGCAGCTTAAAAGGGTCAGGCAATCAGCCCCAGCATTTT. Amino acid sequence: CASSLKGSGNQPQHF.

This chain uses TRBV4-1 with TRBJ2-2, with D maybe TRBD1 (5 bases). This CDR3 is built from 17 residues. Looked up from germline, CDR1 is MGHRA and CDR2 is YSYEKL. The CDR3 loop is CPPSPLLLTANTGELFF. CDR3 coding DNA: TGCCCCCCCAGCCCACTCCTACTGACAGCAAACACCGGGGAGCTGTTTTTT.

V and J are TRBV2 and TRBJ1-2; D possibly corresponds to TRBD1 (6 bases). The CDR3 is 12 amino acids. Trimming left V 11 bases short and J 4 bases short, with 14 bases between. CDR1 and CDR2 (germline): SNHLY, FYNNEI. The CDR3 loop is CADATGTYGYTF. The CDR3 nucleotides are TGTGCCGACGCAACAGGGACCTATGGCTACACCTTC.

This clone appeared once. V usage is TRBV4-1 and J usage is TRBJ1-1; D is ambiguous. The germline V and J ends were trimmed by 1 base and 2 bases, with 11 bases remaining between them. Per germline, CDR1 MGHRA and CDR2 YSYEKL. The CDR3 length is 15 residues. The CDR3 is CASSQGPKINTEAFF. In nucleotides, the CDR3 is TGCGCCAGCAGCCAAGGTCCGAAGATCAACACTGAAGCTTTCTTT.

V gene TRBV12-3 or TRBV12-4 combines with J gene TRBJ2-2, with D maybe TRBD1 (6 bases). This CDR3 comprises 12 residues. V lost 8 bases to trimming and J lost 6 bases, with 10 bases between them. For the CDR3, the DNA is TGTGCCAGCGCAGGGGATCCCGGGGAGCTGTTTTTT. Translating gives CASAGDPGELFF.

The CDR3, as DNA: TGTGCCAGCAGCTTGAAAGGCACAGATACGCAGTATTTT. It encodes CASSLKGTDTQYF. The chain uses TRBV11-2 and TRBJ2-3; D unclear. V gave up 3 bases and J gave up 1 base, with 5 bases separating them. The CDR3 length is 13 residues. Germline lookup yields CDR1 SGHAT and CDR2 FQNNGV.

The V and J genes are TRBV9 and TRBJ1-3; D remains unclear. The CDR3 is made up of 14 amino acids. Looked up from germline, CDR1 is SGDLS and CDR2 is YYNGEE. Trimming took 2 bases from V and 0 from J, leaving 6 bases between them. Here the CDR3 reads CASSVELSGNTIYF. CDR3 nucleotide sequence: TGTGCCAGCAGCGTGGAGCTCTCTGGAAACACCATATATTTT.

This clone is a singleton in its sample. The CDR3 region has the DNA TGTGCCAGCACTCAGGAGGGACTAGCGGCCTCGAACACCGGGGAGCTGTTTTTT. Encoded protein: CASTQEGLAASNTGELFF. The chain links TRBV3-1 (or the pseudogene TRBV3-2) to TRBJ2-2, with 11 bases that match TRBD2. Germline V gene sequence: CDR1 LGHDT, CDR2 YNNKEL (reference sequence). J gave up 0 bases and V 7 bases, and 10 bases lay outside the gene matches. CDR3 length equals 18 residues.

The chain carries TRBV9 and TRBJ2-1; 7 positions match TRBD2. The CDR3 spans 15 residues. J was trimmed by 5 bases and V by 1 base; bases with no gene match: 6. Per the germline V gene, CDR1 is SGDLS and CDR2 is YYNGEE. The DNA for the CDR3 is TGTGCCAGCAGCGTACTAGCGGCAATTAACAATGAGCAGTTCTTC. Amino acid sequence: CASSVLAAINNEQFF. Using reference TRBV9 and TRBJ2-1 for the parts outside the CDR3, the full variable domain is DSGVTQTPKHLITATGQRVTLRCSPRSGDLSVYWYQQSLDQGLQFLIQYYNGEERAKGNILERFSAQQFPDLHSELNLSSLELGDSALYFCASSVLAAINNEQFFGPGTRLTVL.

The chain uses TRBV5-4 and TRBJ1-1; D remains unclear. The V gene lost 2 bases and the J gene lost 1 base, with 9 bases spanning the gap. This CDR3 region has 14 residues. Germline CDR1 reads SGHNT; CDR2 reads YYREEE (reference sequence). The CDR3 here is CASSLSVTNTEAFF. The CDR3 nucleotides read TGTGCCAGCAGCTTATCGGTCACGAACACTGAAGCTTTCTTT.

The V gene is TRBV25-1, the J gene TRBJ2-6; D is unresolved. This CDR3 comprises 15 residues. Trimming left V 6 bases short and J 4 bases short, with 13 bases between. CDR1 and CDR2 (germline): MGHDK, SYGVNS. For the CDR3, the DNA is TGTGCCAGCAGCCCTCTTACTTCGGGGGCCAACGTCCTGACTTTC. Its protein is CASSPLTSGANVLTF.

The gene calls are TRBV5-1 and TRBJ2-3, with D possibly being TRBD1 (6 bases). Germline values: CDR1 SGHRS, CDR2 YFSETQ. The CDR3 loop spans 15 amino acids. V was clipped by 0 bases and J by 2 bases, with 10 bases between them. The CDR3 bases are TGCGCCAGCAGCTTGGCAGGACAGTTCACAGATACGCAGTATTTT. This codes for CASSLAGQFTDTQYF.

The chain couples TRBV27 to TRBJ2-7; D is unclear. V was trimmed by 2 bases and J by 2 bases, leaving 7 bases between them. This CDR3 is built from 13 residues. Germline V CDR1 and CDR2: MNHEY, SMNVEV (reference sequence). CDR3 coding DNA: TGTGCCAGCAGTTTAGGTACGACCTACGAGCAGTACTTC. Residues: CASSLGTTYEQYF.

The chain combines TRBV18 with TRBJ1-1, with TRBD1 as a possible D gene (6 bases). The CDR3 covers 13 residues. Trimming cost V 8 bases and J 5 bases, with 15 bases left between them. Per germline, CDR1 KGHSH and CDR2 LQKENI. For the CDR3, the DNA is TGTGCCAGCGGGCAGGGGCGTCAGACTGAAGCTTTCTTT. It codes for CASGQGRQTEAFF.